Below, 23 T cell receptor beta chains from the same sample are listed, as sequenced in a study of blood T cell repertoires in COVID-19. The method was immunoSEQ multiplex PCR; TCRdb's version includes in-frame clones alone and lacks a portion of them. The repertoire holds hundreds of thousands of clones, roughly 90% seen once, with approximately 1.5% in the top ten. Sequencing input: PBMCs or T cells enriched from blood (not recorded which). The receptors were sampled from a woman under 30 who had been exposed to COVID-19.

The CDR3 sequence: CASTYSGVQGQGYTF. The CDR3 DNA reads as TGTGCCAGCACCTATAGTGGGGTTCAGGGTCAAGGCTACACCTTC. The chain links TRBV7-8 to TRBJ1-2, with D possibly matching TRBD1 (5 bases). Germline CDR1 is SGHVS and CDR2 is FQNEAQ. The V gene lost 7 bases and the J gene lost 8 bases, with 23 bases spanning the gap. The CDR3 sequence is 15 residues long.

The V and J genes are TRBV28 and TRBJ2-2; D is possibly TRBD1 (5 bases). V lost 3 bases to trimming and J lost 5 bases, with 10 bases between them. CDR1 is MDHEN and CDR2 is SYDVKM in the germline V gene. The CDR3 consists of 14 residues. CDR3 protein: CASSFPGITGELFF. DNA of the CDR3: TGTGCCAGCAGTTTCCCAGGGATAACCGGGGAGCTGTTTTTT.

The rearrangement joins TRBV15 to TRBJ1-3; possible D gene TRBD1, 5 bases. CDR1 and CDR2 from the germline V gene are LNHNV and YYDKDF (reference sequence). Trimming left V 5 bases short and J 4 bases short, with 18 bases between. This CDR3 has 16 residues. The CDR3 DNA is TGTGCCACCAGCCAAGAGGTCCGGGGGGTGGGAAACACCATATATTTT. Its translation: CATSQEVRGVGNTIYF.

V usage is TRBV4-2 and J usage is TRBJ2-2, with a tentative D call TRBD1 (8 bases). The CDR3 totals 17 residues. The V end lost 0 bases, the J end lost 6 bases, and 17 bases lay between the germline ends. Germline loops: CDR1 LGHNA, CDR2 YNFKEQ. Here the CDR3 reads CASSQDSFTGGAGELFF. The CDR3 nucleotides read TGTGCCAGCAGCCAAGATAGCTTCACAGGGGGGGCCGGGGAGCTGTTTTTT.

This rearrangement joins TRBV12-3 or TRBV12-4 to TRBJ2-7; D is perhaps TRBD2 (6 bases). The CDR3 runs 13 residues. Trimming shortened V by 7 bases and J by 5 bases, and 15 bases separated the two germline ends. The CDR3 loop reads CASTPGGSHEQYF. The CDR3 DNA reads as TGTGCCAGCACCCCTGGAGGGTCCCACGAGCAGTACTTC.

This sequence joins TRBV7-3 and TRBJ1-1; unclear D gene. The V gene's germline CDR1 is SGHTA and CDR2 FQGTGA. V dropped 2 bases and J dropped 1 base, with 8 bases sitting between them. This CDR3 region has 14 residues. CDR3 bases: TGTGCCAGCAGCTTATACGGAGGGAACACTGAAGCTTTCTTT. Protein sequence: CASSLYGGNTEAFF.

The rearrangement links TRBV5-4 to TRBJ1-2, with 7 bases matching TRBD1. Germline lookup yields CDR1 SGHNT and CDR2 YYREEE (reference sequence). The ends lost 4 bases at V and 5 bases at J; junction bases unmatched: 5. This CDR3 contains 13 residues. The CDR3: CASSPQGSYGYTF. The CDR3 nucleotides read TGTGCCAGCAGCCCACAGGGGAGTTATGGCTACACCTTC.

This clone was seen once. This chain uses TRBV7-6 with TRBJ2-3; D unclear. The V and J ends lost 5 bases and 0 bases respectively, with 3 bases between them. Germline V lookup: CDR1 SGHVS, CDR2 FNYEAQ. The CDR3 has 12 residues. CDR3 bases: TGTGCCAGCAGCCAAAGCACAGATACGCAGTATTTT. Residues: CASSQSTDTQYF.

The chain joins TRBV29-1 to TRBJ1-2; weak D call: TRBD1 (5 bases). The CDR3 runs 14 residues. Trimming removed 7 bases at V and 5 bases at J, with 20 bases between. Germline loops: CDR1 SQVTM, CDR2 ANQGSEA. The CDR3 region has the DNA TGCAGCGCGGACTCAGGGAAGGGAGGTTATGGCTACACCTTC. Translated, it gives CSADSGKGGYGYTF.

Of note for this clone: This same CDR3 is encoded by further DNA sequences in the sample. This chain joins TRBV9 and TRBJ2-1, with no clear D. Trimming shortened V by 0 bases and J by 0 bases, and 7 bases separated the two germline ends. Germline V gene lookup returns CDR1 SGDLS and CDR2 YYNGEE. The CDR3 contains 15 residues. CDR3 amino acids: CASSVDPSSYNEQFF. The CDR3 coding sequence is TGTGCCAGCAGCGTAGATCCGAGCTCCTACAATGAGCAGTTCTTC.

The chain couples TRBV28 to TRBJ1-1; 7 positions match TRBD1. Per germline, CDR1 MDHEN and CDR2 SYDVKM. V gave up 1 base and J gave up 5 bases; unmatched junction bases: 10. CDR3 length: 16 residues. This chain's CDR3 is CASSLLTGAKGTEAFF. The CDR3, as DNA: TGTGCCAGCAGTTTATTAACAGGGGCCAAAGGGACTGAAGCTTTCTTT.

The rearrangement uses TRBV6-6 and TRBJ2-6; TRBD1 matches at 8 bases. The germline V gene encodes CDR1 MNHNY and CDR2 SVGAGI (reference sequence). V was clipped by 5 bases and J by 1 base; unmatched bases: 10. CDR3 length: 18 amino acids. The CDR3 protein is CASSRKPGGISGANVLTF. CDR3 nucleotides: TGTGCCAGCAGTCGAAAACCAGGGGGCATATCTGGGGCCAACGTCCTGACTTTC.

This sequence joins TRBV3-1 (or the pseudogene TRBV3-2) and TRBJ2-7; D possibly corresponds to TRBD2 (5 bases). The CDR3 is made up of 14 amino acids. V lost 3 bases to trimming and J lost 0 bases, with 9 bases between them. Germline-derived CDR1 and CDR2 are LGHDT and YNNKEL (reference sequence). The CDR3 DNA is TGTGCCAGCAGCCACGGGGTTAGCTCCTACGAGCAGTACTTC. This encodes CASSHGVSSYEQYF.

A few counts support this clone. The chain has TRBV20-1 and TRBJ2-7, with 7 bases identical to TRBD1. The CDR3 spans 14 residues. V lost 6 bases to trimming and J lost 2 bases; unmatched junction nucleotides: 10. CDR1 and CDR2 from the germline V gene are DFQATT and SNEGSKA (reference sequence). The CDR3 DNA reads TGCAGTGCGAGTCGGCAGGGGGAGCCCTACGAGCAGTACTTC. Amino acids: CSASRQGEPYEQYF.

This chain uses TRBV6-6 with TRBJ2-7; tentatively, D is TRBD1 (5 bases). The germline V gene encodes CDR1 MNHNY and CDR2 SVGAGI (reference sequence). Deletions cut 0 bases from V and 1 base from J, with 10 bases between. The CDR3 extends over 15 amino acids. The DNA for the CDR3 is TGTGCCAGCAGTTACTCAACTGACAGATCCTACGAGCAGTACTTC. This sequence encodes CASSYSTDRSYEQYF.

V is TRBV11-2 and J is TRBJ2-1; the match to TRBD2 covers 16 bases. This CDR3 has 16 residues. Trimming at V came to 1 base and at J to 9 bases, leaving 3 bases not matched to a gene. Germline CDR1 reads SGHAT; CDR2 reads FQNNGV. The CDR3 loop is CASSLAGTSGRGEQFF. CDR3 DNA: TGTGCCAGCAGCTTAGCCGGGACTAGCGGGAGGGGTGAGCAGTTCTTC.

V is TRBV12-3 or TRBV12-4 and J is TRBJ2-5; 9 bases are a match to TRBD1. This CDR3 has 13 residues. Germline trimming cut 6 bases from V and 9 bases from J; bases unmatched to any gene: 8. The CDR3: CASSGTGPGAQYF. DNA for the CDR3: TGTGCCAGCAGCGGGACAGGGCCCGGGGCCCAGTACTTC.

This sequence joins TRBV14 and TRBJ1-4; 10 bases fit TRBD1. V was clipped by 2 bases and J by 7 bases; unmatched bases: 13. CDR1 and CDR2 (germline): SGHDN, FVKESK. The CDR3 loop spans 18 amino acids. CDR3 in DNA: TGTGCCAGCAGCCAATTCTCTGACAGGGGGCCCCGTGGTGAAAAACTGTTTTTT. This translates into CASSQFSDRGPRGEKLFF.

V gene TRBV15 combines with J gene TRBJ1-5; 7 positions match TRBD1. The V gene end was trimmed by 6 bases and the J gene end by 1 base; junction bases not matched to a gene: 6. The CDR3 runs to 15 residues. Per the germline V gene, CDR1 is LNHNV and CDR2 is YYDKDF (reference sequence). The DNA of the CDR3 is TGTGCCACCAGTAGGACAGGTGCGAGCAATCAGCCCCAGCATTTT. It specifies CATSRTGASNQPQHF.

V and J are TRBV6-5 and TRBJ2-2, with D tentatively TRBD1 (6 bases). The CDR3 is 16 residues long. V gave up 2 bases and J gave up 5 bases, with 15 bases separating them. Looked up from germline, CDR1 is MNHEY and CDR2 is SVGAGI. The DNA of the CDR3 is TGTGCCAGCAGTTACACGGACAGCCTTGGAACCGGGGAGCTGTTTTTT. It is translated as CASSYTDSLGTGELFF.

V usage is TRBV6-5 and J usage is TRBJ1-3; 8 bases line up with TRBD1. The length of the CDR3 is 13 residues. Looked up from germline, CDR1 is MNHEY and CDR2 is SVGAGI. CDR3 in amino acids: CASIFQGANTIYF. For the CDR3, the DNA is TGTGCGTCAATCTTTCAGGGGGCCAACACCATATATTTT.

Notes on this clone: Being one base from a much bigger clone, this may be a read error. The sample has other DNA sequences that encode this CDR3 too. V is TRBV5-1 and J is TRBJ2-7; 11 nucleotides align to TRBD2. Germline V CDR1 and CDR2: SGHRS, YFSETQ. J gave up 3 bases and V 1 base, and 0 bases lay outside the gene matches. This CDR3 is 14 amino acids long. The CDR3, as DNA: TGCGCCAGCAGCTTGACTAGCGGGAGCTACGAGCAGTACTTC. This codes for CASSLTSGSYEQYF.

The chain recombines TRBV27 with TRBJ1-3; D not resolved. Trimming took off 3 bases at V and 2 bases at J, with 14 bases between the two ends. Germline V gene data show CDR1 as MNHEY and CDR2 as SMNVEV (reference sequence). The CDR3 is made up of 16 amino acids. As DNA, the CDR3 is TGTGCCAGCAGTTTGAGGTCGGGGAGGACTGGAAACACCATATATTTT. Amino acids: CASSLRSGRTGNTIYF.